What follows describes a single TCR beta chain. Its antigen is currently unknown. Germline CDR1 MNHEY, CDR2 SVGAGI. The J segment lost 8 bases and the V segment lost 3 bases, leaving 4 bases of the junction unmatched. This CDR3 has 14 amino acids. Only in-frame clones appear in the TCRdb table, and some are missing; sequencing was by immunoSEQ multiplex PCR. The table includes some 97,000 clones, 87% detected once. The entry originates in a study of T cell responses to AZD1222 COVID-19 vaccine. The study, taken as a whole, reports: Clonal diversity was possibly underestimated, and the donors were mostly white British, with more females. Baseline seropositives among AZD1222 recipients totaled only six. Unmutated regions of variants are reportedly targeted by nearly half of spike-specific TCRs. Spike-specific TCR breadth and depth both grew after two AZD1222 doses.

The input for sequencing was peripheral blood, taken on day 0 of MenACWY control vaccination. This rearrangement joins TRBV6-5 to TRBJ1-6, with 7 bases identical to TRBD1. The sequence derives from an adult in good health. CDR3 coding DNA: TGTGCCAGCAGTTATGACCAGGGGGATTCACCCCTCCACTTT. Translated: CASSYDQGDSPLHF.